Below are 8 T cell receptor beta chains sequenced from a single sample in a study of blood T cell repertoires in COVID-19. Sequenced by immunoSEQ multiplex PCR; TCRdb stores in-frame clones only, minus some. In the table there are around 700,000 clones, 80% to 90% of which are singletons. The sequenced sample was peripheral blood. These receptors were obtained from a woman between 18 and 29 years old with acute or convalescent COVID-19.

The CDR3 sequence: CASSVEGRGGRGYTF. The DNA of the CDR3 is TGTGCCAGCAGCGTAGAAGGACGAGGAGGTCGGGGCTACACCTTC. The J gene is TRBJ1-2, the V gene TRBV9; D is uncertain. CDR1 SGDLS and CDR2 YYNGEE come from the germline V gene. CDR3 length: 15 residues. Trimming cost V 0 bases and J 8 bases, with 17 bases left between them.

V is TRBV4-3 and J is TRBJ1-1; D uncertain. Per germline, CDR1 LGHNA and CDR2 YSLEER. The CDR3 is 14 residues long. V dropped 6 bases and J dropped 6 bases, with 17 bases sitting between them. The CDR3 loop reads CASRYTDGSPEAFF. The CDR3, as DNA: TGCGCCAGCAGGTACACGGACGGGAGCCCTGAAGCTTTCTTT.

CDR3 coding DNA: TGTGCCAGCAGTTTATTCAGTAACTATGGCTACACCTTC. Translation: CASSLFSNYGYTF. The V and J genes are TRBV28 and TRBJ1-2; D uncertain. The CDR3 runs to 13 residues. The V gene's germline CDR1 is MDHEN and CDR2 SYDVKM. V was pared by 1 base and J by 1 base, with 4 bases between.

The rearrangement links TRBV7-9 to TRBJ1-2; D is ambiguous. Trimming stripped 2 bases from V and 2 bases from J, with 12 bases between. The CDR3 spans 15 residues. Germline-derived CDR1 and CDR2 are SEHNR and FQNEAQ (reference sequence). DNA of the CDR3: TGTGCCAGCAGCTTAACGGGCGGACTAAACTATGGCTACACCTTC. Encoded protein: CASSLTGGLNYGYTF.

The V and J genes are TRBV7-3 and TRBJ2-3, with 13 bases lining up with TRBD2. The germline V gene encodes CDR1 SGHTA and CDR2 FQGTGA. This CDR3 is 15 amino acids long. V shed 5 bases and J 1 base; nucleotides not matched to a gene: 0. The CDR3 protein is CASSTSGGGTDTQYF. The CDR3 region has the DNA TGTGCCAGCAGCACTAGCGGGGGGGGCACAGATACGCAGTATTTT.

This CDR3 is CASSANGDYGYTF. CDR3 DNA: TGTGCCAGCAGTGCTAACGGAGACTATGGCTACACCTTC. This chain links TRBV12-3 or TRBV12-4 with TRBJ1-2, with D hard to call. Trimming removed 5 bases at V and 3 bases at J, with 10 bases between. The CDR3 loop spans 13 amino acids.

The V gene is TRBV10-3, the J gene TRBJ2-2, with D maybe TRBD2 (6 bases). The CDR3 has 16 residues. CDR1 and CDR2 from the germline V gene are ENHRY and SYGVKD. Trimming stripped 4 bases from V and 1 base from J, with 13 bases between. CDR3 sequence reads: CAISGRGLLNTGELFF. CDR3 DNA: TGTGCCATCAGTGGGAGGGGACTCCTGAACACCGGGGAGCTGTTTTTT.

The chain joins TRBV29-1 to TRBJ1-2; 9 bases are shared with TRBD1. Looked up from germline, CDR1 is SQVTM and CDR2 is ANQGSEA. The CDR3 loop spans 14 amino acids. The ends lost 7 bases at V and 2 bases at J; junction bases unmatched: 8. CDR3 sequence: CSAAGQGRNYGYTF. In DNA form, the CDR3 reads TGCAGCGCCGCCGGACAGGGGAGGAACTATGGCTACACCTTC.